This T cell receptor (beta chain) comes out of a study of blood T cell repertoires in COVID-19. Study overall: Whether acute or convalescent, the COVID-19 samples came from the United States, Italy and Spain. From T cells, B-cell-depleted T cells, or PBMCs came the material, which was cDNA or gDNA.

The CDR3 covers 11 residues. V gave up 8 bases and J gave up 7 bases, with 11 bases separating them. Per germline, CDR1 MNHEY and CDR2 SVGAGI. Original data processing: Nucleated cell counts were estimated from reference gene primer amplification. Repertoires were generated with immunoSEQ multiplex PCR, while TCRdb's copy carries only in-frame clones and drops some. That table supplies the V and J calls and clone size; D and trimming were determined from the DNA. Among about 240,000 clones, approximately 90% were seen once, and the ten largest hold 7.2%. J is TRBJ1-2 and V is TRBV6-5; a weak D match, TRBD1 (5 bases). The clonotype comes from a man aged 55 to 70 who had recovered from COVID-19. The sequenced sample was peripheral blood. CDR3 DNA: TGTGCCAGCCGGGGACTTGGTGGCTACACCTTC. Its translation is CASRGLGGYTF.